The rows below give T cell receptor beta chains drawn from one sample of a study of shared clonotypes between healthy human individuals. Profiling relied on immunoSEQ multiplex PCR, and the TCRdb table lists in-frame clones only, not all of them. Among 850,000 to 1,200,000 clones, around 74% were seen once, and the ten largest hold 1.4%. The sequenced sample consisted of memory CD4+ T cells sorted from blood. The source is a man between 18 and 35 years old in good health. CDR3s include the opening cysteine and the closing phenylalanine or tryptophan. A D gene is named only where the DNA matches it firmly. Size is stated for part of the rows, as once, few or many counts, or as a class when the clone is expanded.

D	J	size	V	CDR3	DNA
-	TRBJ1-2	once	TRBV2	CASSETAGSYGYTF	TGTGCCAGCAGTGAAACCGCAGGGAGCTATGGCTACACCTTC
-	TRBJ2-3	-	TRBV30	CAGYRVSTDTQYF	TGTGCCGGTTACAGGGTGAGCACAGATACGCAGTATTTT
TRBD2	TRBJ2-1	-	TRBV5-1	CASSLELAGSQFF	TGCGCCAGCAGCTTGGAACTAGCGGGATCGCAGTTCTTC
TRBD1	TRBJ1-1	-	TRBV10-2	CATRQGWATEAFF	TGCGCCACCAGACAGGGGTGGGCCACTGAAGCTTTCTTT
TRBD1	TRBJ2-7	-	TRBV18	CASSVGQGPTYEQYF	TGTGCCAGCTCGGTAGGACAGGGCCCGACCTACGAGCAGTACTTC
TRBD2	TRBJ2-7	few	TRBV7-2	CASSFVAGTSGTYEQYF	TGTGCCAGCAGCTTTGTAGCCGGGACTAGCGGGACCTACGAGCAGTACTTC
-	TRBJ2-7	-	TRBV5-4	CASRPSLSAYEQYF	TGTGCCAGCAGACCAAGTCTAAGCGCCTACGAGCAGTACTTC
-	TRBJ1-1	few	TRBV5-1	CASSLNVGQNTEAFF	TGCGCCAGCAGCTTGAACGTGGGCCAGAACACTGAAGCTTTCTTT
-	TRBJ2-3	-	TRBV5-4	CASSLVGGKGTDTQYF	TGTGCCAGCAGCTTGGTTGGGGGTAAGGGCACAGATACGCAGTATTTT
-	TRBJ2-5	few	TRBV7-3	CASSLTRTQPETQYF	TGTGCCAGCAGCTTAACGCGCACGCAGCCGGAGACCCAGTACTTC
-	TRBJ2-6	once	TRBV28	CASSLFSQGYVLTF	TGTGCCAGCAGTTTATTCTCTCAGGGTTACGTCCTGACTTTC
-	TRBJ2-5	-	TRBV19	CASSIALAGETQYF	TGTGCCAGTAGTATAGCTTTGGCGGGCGAGACCCAGTACTTC
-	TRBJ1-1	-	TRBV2	CASSTTSGEAFF	TGTGCCAGCAGTACCACATCCGGTGAAGCTTTCTTT
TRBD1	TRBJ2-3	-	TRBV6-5	CASRRGQVSDTQYF	TGTGCCAGCAGGAGGGGGCAGGTTTCAGATACGCAGTATTTT
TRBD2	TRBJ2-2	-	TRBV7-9	CASRPGLAGATGELFF	TGTGCCAGCCGACCGGGACTAGCGGGGGCCACCGGGGAGCTGTTTTTT
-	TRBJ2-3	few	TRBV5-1	CASTSGGSTDTQYF	TGCGCCAGCACGTCCGGCGGAAGCACAGATACGCAGTATTTT
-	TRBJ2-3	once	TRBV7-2	CASSLAGEITDTQYF	TGTGCCAGCAGCTTAGCGGGAGAAATAACAGATACGCAGTATTTT
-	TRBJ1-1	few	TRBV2	CASSDRPGRTEAFF	TGTGCCAGCAGTGACCGCCCGGGGCGGACTGAAGCTTTCTTT
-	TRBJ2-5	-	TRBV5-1	CASSLGSGLETQYF	TGCGCCAGCAGCTTGGGGTCAGGGTTAGAGACCCAGTACTTC
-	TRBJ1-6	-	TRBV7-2	CASSLLQGTNSPLHF	TGTGCCAGCAGCTTATTGCAGGGGACCAATTCACCCCTCCACTTT
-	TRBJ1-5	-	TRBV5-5	CASSLVGGNQPQHF	TGTGCCAGCAGCTTGGTTGGGGGGAATCAGCCCCAGCATTTT
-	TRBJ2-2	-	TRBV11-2	CASSSQQGSGELFF	TGTGCCAGCAGCTCACAACAGGGCTCCGGGGAGCTGTTTTTT
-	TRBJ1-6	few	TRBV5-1	CASSSTNNSPLHF	TGCGCCAGCAGCTCGACCAATAATTCACCCCTCCACTTT
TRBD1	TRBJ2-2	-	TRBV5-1	CASSLLQGATGELFF	TGCGCCAGCAGCTTGCTGCAGGGGGCGACCGGGGAGCTGTTTTTT
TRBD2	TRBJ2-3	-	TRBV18	CASKTSGGSNKQYF	TGTGCCAGCAAGACTAGCGGGGGGTCGAATAAGCAGTATTTT
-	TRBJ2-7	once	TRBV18	CASSPGHPYEQYF	TGTGCCAGCTCACCGGGACACCCCTACGAGCAGTACTTC
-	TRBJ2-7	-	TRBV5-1	CASSLIPGLTYEQYF	TGCGCCAGCAGCTTGATTCCGGGACTCACCTACGAGCAGTACTTC
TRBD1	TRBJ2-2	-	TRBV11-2	CASSFGQGDTGELFF	TGTGCCAGCAGCTTCGGGCAGGGGGATACCGGGGAGCTGTTTTTT
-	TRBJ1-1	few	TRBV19	CASSIGGNTEAFF	TGTGCCAGTAGTATAGGTGGGAACACTGAAGCTTTCTTT
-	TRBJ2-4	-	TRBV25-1	CASRGTGYIQYF	TGTGCCAGCAGGGGGACGGGGTACATTCAGTACTTC
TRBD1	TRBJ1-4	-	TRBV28	CASSPGTGANINEKLFF	TGTGCCAGCAGTCCCGGGACAGGGGCCAACATAAATGAAAAACTGTTTTTT
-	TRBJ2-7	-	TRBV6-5	CASSYSAGGNYEQYF	TGTGCCAGCAGTTACTCGGCAGGGGGGAATTACGAGCAGTACTTC
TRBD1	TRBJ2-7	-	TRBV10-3	CAISLGTEYEQYF	TGTGCCATCAGCTTGGGGACAGAGTACGAGCAGTACTTC
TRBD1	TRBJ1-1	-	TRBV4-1	CASSQKRTGVTEAFF	TGCGCCAGCAGCCAGAAGAGGACAGGGGTCACTGAAGCTTTCTTT
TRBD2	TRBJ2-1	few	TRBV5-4	CASSKTSGEQSEQFF	TGTGCCAGCAGCAAGACTAGCGGGGAACAGAGTGAGCAGTTCTTC
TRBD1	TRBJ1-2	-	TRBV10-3	CAISERQGDYGYTF	TGTGCCATCAGTGAACGACAGGGAGACTATGGCTACACCTTC
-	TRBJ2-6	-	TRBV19	CASSIVLGGANVLTF	TGTGCCAGTAGTATTGTGTTGGGTGGGGCCAACGTCCTGACTTTC
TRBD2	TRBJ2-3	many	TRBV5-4	CASSLAGGRPSTDTQYF	TGTGCCAGCAGCTTAGCGGGGGGGCGTCCTAGCACAGATACGCAGTATTTT
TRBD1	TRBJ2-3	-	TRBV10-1	CASSPRTGGPDTQYF	TGCGCCAGCAGCCCTAGGACAGGGGGCCCAGATACGCAGTATTTT
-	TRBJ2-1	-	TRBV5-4	CASSLTDKAWGNEQFF	TGTGCCAGCAGCTTGACGGACAAGGCCTGGGGCAATGAGCAGTTCTTC
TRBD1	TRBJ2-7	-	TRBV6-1	CASSEGTGRSEQYF	TGTGCCAGCAGTGAAGGGACAGGAAGATCCGAGCAGTACTTC
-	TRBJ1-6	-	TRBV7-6	CASSPSLDSPLHF	TGTGCCAGCAGCCCGTCACTCGATTCACCCCTCCACTTT
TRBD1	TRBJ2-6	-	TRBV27	CASSLQGALSGANVLTF	TGTGCCAGCAGTTTGCAGGGGGCCCTCTCTGGGGCCAACGTCCTGACTTTC
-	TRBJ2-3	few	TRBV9	CASSVAGPGRQDTQYF	TGTGCCAGCAGCGTAGCTGGGCCCGGGAGACAAGATACGCAGTATTTT
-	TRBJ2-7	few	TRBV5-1	CASGTSTYEQYF	TGCGCCAGCGGGACTTCAACCTACGAGCAGTACTTC
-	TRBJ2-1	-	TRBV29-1	CSARTDNNEQFF	TGCAGCGCTCGGACAGATAACAATGAGCAGTTCTTC
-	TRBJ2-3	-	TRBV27	CASRRLDQGSHTQYF	TGTGCCAGCAGGAGACTTGACCAGGGGTCCCATACGCAGTATTTT
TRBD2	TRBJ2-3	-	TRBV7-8	CASSPVGLVADTQYF	TGTGCCAGCAGCCCGGTGGGACTAGTGGCAGATACGCAGTATTTT
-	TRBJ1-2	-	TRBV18	CASSPLRGDPSGYTF	TGTGCCAGCTCACCGCTTAGGGGTGACCCCTCTGGCTACACCTTC
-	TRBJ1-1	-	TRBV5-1	CASSLARGTANTEAFF	TGCGCCAGCAGCTTGGCCCGGGGGACCGCCAACACTGAAGCTTTCTTT
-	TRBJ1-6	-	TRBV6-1	CASSETIGLNSPLHF	TGTGCCAGCAGTGAAACGATAGGGCTAAATTCACCCCTCCACTTT
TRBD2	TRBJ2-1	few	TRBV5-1	CASRPGLAGGEDEQFF	TGCGCCAGCAGACCAGGACTAGCGGGAGGTGAGGATGAGCAGTTCTTC
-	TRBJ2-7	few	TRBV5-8	CASSLGATGASEQYF	TGTGCCAGCAGCTTGGGGGCGACGGGCGCCTCCGAGCAGTACTTC
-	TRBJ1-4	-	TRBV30	CAWRRQINEKLFF	TGTGCCTGGAGGAGGCAGATTAATGAGAAACTGTTTTTT
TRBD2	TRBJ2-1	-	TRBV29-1	CSGWGSGSNEQFF	TGCAGCGGATGGGGTAGCGGGAGCAATGAGCAGTTCTTC
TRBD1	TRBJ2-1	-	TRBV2	CASSETGGKNEQFF	TGTGCCAGCAGTGAGACAGGGGGTAAGAATGAGCAGTTCTTC
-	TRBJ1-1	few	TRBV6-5	CASRGHAGTEAFF	TGTGCCAGCAGAGGACACGCGGGCACTGAAGCTTTCTTT
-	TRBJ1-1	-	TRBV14	CASSTQVNTEAFF	TGTGCCAGCAGCACACAGGTGAACACTGAAGCTTTCTTT
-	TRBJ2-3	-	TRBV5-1	CASSLQFTDTQYF	TGCGCCAGCAGCCTGCAGTTCACAGATACGCAGTATTTT